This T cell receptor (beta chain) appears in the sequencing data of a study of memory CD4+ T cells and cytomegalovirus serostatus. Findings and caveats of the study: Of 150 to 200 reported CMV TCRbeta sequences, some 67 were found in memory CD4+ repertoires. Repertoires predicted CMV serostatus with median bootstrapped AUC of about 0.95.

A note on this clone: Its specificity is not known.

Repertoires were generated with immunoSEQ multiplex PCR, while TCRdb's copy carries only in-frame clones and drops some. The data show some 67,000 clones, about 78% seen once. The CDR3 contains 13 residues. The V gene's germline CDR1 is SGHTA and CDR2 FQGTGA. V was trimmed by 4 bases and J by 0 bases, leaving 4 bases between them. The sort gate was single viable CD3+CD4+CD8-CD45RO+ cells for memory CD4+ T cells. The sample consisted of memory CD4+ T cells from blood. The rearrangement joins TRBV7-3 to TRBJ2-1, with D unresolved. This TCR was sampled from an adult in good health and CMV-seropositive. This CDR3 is CASSSTSYNEQFF. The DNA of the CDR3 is TGTGCCAGCAGCTCCACCTCCTACAATGAGCAGTTCTTC.